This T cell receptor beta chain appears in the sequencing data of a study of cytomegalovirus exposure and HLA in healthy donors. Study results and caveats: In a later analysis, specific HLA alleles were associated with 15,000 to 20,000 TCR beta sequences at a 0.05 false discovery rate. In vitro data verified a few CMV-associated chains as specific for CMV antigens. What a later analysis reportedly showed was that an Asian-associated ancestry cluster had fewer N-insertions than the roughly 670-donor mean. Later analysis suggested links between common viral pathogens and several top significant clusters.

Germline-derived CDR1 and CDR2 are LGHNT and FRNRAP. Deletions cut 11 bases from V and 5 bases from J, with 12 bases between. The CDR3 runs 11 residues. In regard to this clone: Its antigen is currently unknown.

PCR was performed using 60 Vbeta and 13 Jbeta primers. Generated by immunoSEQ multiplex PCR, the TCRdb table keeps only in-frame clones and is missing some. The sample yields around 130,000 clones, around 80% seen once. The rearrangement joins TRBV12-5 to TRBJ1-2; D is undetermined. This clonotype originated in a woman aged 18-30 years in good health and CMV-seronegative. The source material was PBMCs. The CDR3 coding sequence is TGTGCTTTAACGAGTAGTTATGGCTACACCTTC. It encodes CALTSSYGYTF.